The 3 T cell receptor beta chains below all came from one sample that was sequenced in a study of blood T cell repertoires in COVID-19. TCRdb's copy holds only in-frame clones and misses some; the assay was immunoSEQ multiplex PCR. This repertoire shows roughly 60,000 clones, around nine tenths found once; its top ten account for more than 9%. The sequenced sample consisted of peripheral blood. Receptor source: a woman older than 75 with active COVID-19.

This chain links TRBV6-1 with TRBJ1-2; D gene ambiguous. Germline V gives CDR1 MNHNS, CDR2 SASEGT. Trimming removed 0 bases at V and 5 bases at J, with 13 bases between. The CDR3 runs to 15 residues. The CDR3 spells CASSEAVGGLYGYTF. As DNA, the CDR3 is TGTGCCAGCAGTGAAGCCGTTGGAGGACTATATGGCTACACCTTC.

The chain joins TRBV10-3 to TRBJ2-1; tentatively, D is TRBD2 (5 bases). Germline CDR1 ENHRY, CDR2 SYGVKD. Trimming pared 6 bases from V and 2 bases from J, leaving 26 bases between. There are 19 residues in the CDR3. CDR3 residues: CAIRSVGAGAERAYNEQFF. DNA of the CDR3: TGTGCCATCAGGAGTGTCGGTGCGGGCGCGGAAAGAGCCTACAATGAGCAGTTCTTC.

The rearrangement joins TRBV6-5 to TRBJ1-3, with D unresolved. Germline loops: CDR1 MNHEY, CDR2 SVGAGI. Trimming stripped 8 bases from V and 7 bases from J, with 15 bases between. There are 13 residues in the CDR3. CDR3 coding DNA: TGTGCCAGCGCACGGGAATCGGGGAACACCATATATTTT. Protein product: CASARESGNTIYF.